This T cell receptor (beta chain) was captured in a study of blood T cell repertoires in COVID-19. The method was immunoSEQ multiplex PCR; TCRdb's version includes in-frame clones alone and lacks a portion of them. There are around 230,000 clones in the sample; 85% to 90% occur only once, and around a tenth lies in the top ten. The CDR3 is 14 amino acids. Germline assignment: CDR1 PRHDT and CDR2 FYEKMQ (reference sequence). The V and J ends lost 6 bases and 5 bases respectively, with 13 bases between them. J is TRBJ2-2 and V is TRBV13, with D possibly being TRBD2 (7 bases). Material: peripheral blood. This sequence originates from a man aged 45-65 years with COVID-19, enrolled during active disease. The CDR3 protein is CASSKQGGTGELFF. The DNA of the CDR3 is TGTGCCAGCAGTAAACAGGGAGGGACCGGGGAGCTGTTTTTT.